This record covers a single TCR beta chain. Its target is unknown. One junction end disagrees with the germline gene, perhaps due to a read error. The data are from a study of response to subunit inactivated influenza vaccine. General study points: With each seasonal influenza vaccination, the authors suggested, few new T cells are recruited.

TCRdb re-called the RT-PCR reads through MiXCR, storing one row per CDR3 protein. Found here are around 580,000 distinct CDR3 sequences, 11% to 15% of them singletons; the top ten hold around 10%. The CDR3 loop spans 13 amino acids. Germline V gene data show CDR1 as MNHEY and CDR2 as SMNVEV (reference sequence). The V call is TRBV27, the J call TRBJ2-7; D perhaps matches TRBD2 (5 bases). Sample: PBMCs from blood, taken less than 13 days after vaccination. The clonotype originates from a man aged 50-59 years who received an inactivated influenza vaccine. The CDR3 DNA reads as TGTGCCAGCAGTTTTTCGGGGTATTACGAGCTGTACTTC. It yields the protein CASSFSGYYELYF.